Listed below are T cell receptor beta chains from one sample, sequenced in a study of T-cell reconstitution after alpha-beta-depleted transplantation in children. One entry per CDR3 protein results from TCRdb running MiXCR on the PCR reads. The data show under 850,000 distinct CDR3 sequences, under 15% seen once. The material sequenced was PBMCs, taken before TCRalphabeta/CD19-depleted stem cell transplant. These receptors were obtained from a girl aged 2-9 years with congenital amegakaryocytic thrombocytopenia, due to receive a stem cell transplant. Both conserved end residues are part of each CDR3. The D gene is left open where the match is weak. Clone size is not always given. Where it is, it says once, few, many or a class for expanded clones.

v_call	clone_size	d_call	j_call	cdr3_nt	cdr3_aa
TRBV6-5	NA	TRBD2	TRBJ2-5	TGTGCCAGCAGTTTAGGCAGCGGGGGCTACCAAGAGACCCAGTACTTC	CASSLGSGGYQETQYF
TRBV7-8	NA	NA	TRBJ2-1	TGTGCCAGCAGCCCCCTCCGCGGGGCTAGCTCCTACAATGAGCAGTTCTTC	CASSPLRGASSYNEQFF
TRBV5-1	NA	TRBD2	TRBJ2-2	TGCGCCAGCAGCTTGGTACTAGCGGGAGTGGAGACCGGGGAGCTGTTTTTT	CASSLVLAGVETGELFF
TRBV6-2/TRBV6-3	few	NA	TRBJ2-5	TGTGCCAGCTTTCGGCGGTTACAAGAGACCCAGTACTTC	CASFRRLQETQYF
TRBV5-1	many	NA	TRBJ1-1	TGCGCCAGCAGCTTCGAGACCGAGGATGGAGCTTTCTTT	CASSFETEDGAFF
TRBV11-2	few	TRBD2	TRBJ2-3	TGTGCCAGCAGCTTAGTGGTAGCGGGAGCATCAGATACGCAGTATTTT	CASSLVVAGASDTQYF
TRBV20-1	once	NA	TRBJ2-7	TGCAGTACTTCAGCTCGATTCTACGAGCAGTACTTC	CSTSARFYEQYF
TRBV5-1	few	NA	TRBJ1-1	TGCGCCAGCAGCTTGGCCGGGGGAGGAATGAACACTGAAGCTTTCTTT	CASSLAGGGMNTEAFF
TRBV5-1	NA	NA	TRBJ2-2	TGCGCCAGCCGGGATGCCGGGGAGCTGTTTTTT	CASRDAGELFF
TRBV5-1	NA	NA	TRBJ2-3	TGCGCCAGCAGCTTTAGCTGGAGAGATACGCAGTATTTT	CASSFSWRDTQYF
TRBV20-1	few	TRBD2	TRBJ2-1	TGCAGTGCTAGGCTGACTAGCGGGAGTGTCAATGAGCAGTTCTTC	CSARLTSGSVNEQFF
TRBV20-1	NA	NA	TRBJ2-3	TGCAGTGGCTGGGAGCGGTTCACGCAGTATTTT	CSGWERFTQYF
TRBV9	few	NA	TRBJ2-1	TGTGCCAGCAGCCCACCTCCCTGGGACCAATATAAATACAATGAGCAGTTCTTC	CASSPPPWDQYKYNEQFF
TRBV20-1	NA	TRBD2	TRBJ2-1	TGCAGTGCTAGAGACTACATGGGCGGTCTCGCGGGAGGCAATGAGCGGTTCTTC	CSARDYMGGLAGGNERFF
TRBV2	many	NA	TRBJ2-5	TGTGCCAGCAAGAAAAGTGAGGGGGAGACCCAGTACTTC	CASKKSEGETQYF
TRBV7-6	many	NA	TRBJ2-7	TGTGCCAGCAGCTCCTCACGACGGGCCTGGGACGAGCAGTACTTC	CASSSSRRAWDEQYF
TRBV28	many	NA	TRBJ2-7	TGTGCCAGCAGGAATACAGCTACCTACGAGCAGTACTTC	CASRNTATYEQYF
TRBV5-1	NA	TRBD2	TRBJ2-1	TGCGCCAGCAGCTTGAAGGGACTAGCTGGATACAATGAGCAGTTCTTC	CASSLKGLAGYNEQFF
TRBV30	few	TRBD1	TRBJ1-5	TGTGCCTGGAACACAGGGGGGATATATCAGCCCCAGCATTTT	CAWNTGGIYQPQHF
TRBV5-1	many	TRBD1	TRBJ1-6	TGCGCCAGCAGCGGGGACAGGGGAAATAATTCACCCCTCCACTTT	CASSGDRGNNSPLHF
TRBV5-5	NA	NA	TRBJ2-3	TGTGCCAGCAGCCATAGCGCCAGCACAGATACGCAGTATTTT	CASSHSASTDTQYF
TRBV5-1	many	NA	TRBJ1-1	TGCGCCAGCAGCTTGGCTACGCCCGGGCCTGAAGCTTTCTTT	CASSLATPGPEAFF